This T cell receptor beta chain is from a study of CD8+CD57+ T cells in acquired aplastic anemia. V lost 3 bases to trimming and J lost 3 bases, with 11 bases between them. The germline V gene has CDR1 LNHDA and CDR2 SQIVND (reference sequence). The length of the CDR3 is 14 residues. Sequenced patients had shown CD8+CD57+ cell expansion by flow cytometry. According to the study, genomic DNA was the template for TCR beta VDJ and CDR3 profiling. In TCRdb, the reads were re-called with MiXCR into one record per CDR3 protein. Of roughly 150,000 distinct CDR3 sequences listed, around 48% are singletons. This TCR was sampled from a human donor with aplastic anemia. The chain recombines TRBV19 with TRBJ1-2; unclear D gene. Specimen: sorted CD4+, CD8+, or CD8+CD57+ T cells (not recorded which) from PBMCs. CDR3 region: CASSIVGKDYGYTF. CDR3 coding DNA: TGTGCCAGTAGTATTGTTGGGAAGGACTATGGCTACACCTTC.